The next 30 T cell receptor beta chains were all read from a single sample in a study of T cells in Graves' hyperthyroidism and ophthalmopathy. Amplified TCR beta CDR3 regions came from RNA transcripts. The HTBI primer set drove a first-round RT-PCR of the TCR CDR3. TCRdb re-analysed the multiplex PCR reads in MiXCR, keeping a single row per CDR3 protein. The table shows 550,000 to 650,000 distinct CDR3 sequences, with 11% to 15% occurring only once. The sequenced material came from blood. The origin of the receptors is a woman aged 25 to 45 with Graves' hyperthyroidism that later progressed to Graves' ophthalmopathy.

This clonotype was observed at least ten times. The CDR3, as DNA: TGCAGCGTTGCTAGCGGGAGCGCCGTCGGCGAGCAGTACTTC. Amino acid sequence: CSVASGSAVGEQYF. The gene calls are TRBV29-1 and TRBJ2-7, with TRBD2 matching over 10 bases. V trimming: 4 bases; J trimming: 6 bases; junction bases outside the gene matches: 9. Germline-derived CDR1 and CDR2 are SQVTM and ANQGSEA. CDR3 length: 14 amino acids.

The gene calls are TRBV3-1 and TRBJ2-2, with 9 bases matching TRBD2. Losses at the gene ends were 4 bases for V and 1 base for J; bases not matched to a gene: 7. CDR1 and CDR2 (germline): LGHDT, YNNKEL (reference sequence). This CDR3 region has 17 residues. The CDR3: CASSPNPSGMNTGELFF. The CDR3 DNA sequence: TGTGCCAGCAGCCCGAACCCTAGCGGGATGAACACCGGGGAGCTGTTTTTT.

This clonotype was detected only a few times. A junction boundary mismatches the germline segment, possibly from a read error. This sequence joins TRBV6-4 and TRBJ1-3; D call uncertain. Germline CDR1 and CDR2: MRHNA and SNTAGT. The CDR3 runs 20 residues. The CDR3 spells CASSYSSDPLKFGSGNTIYF. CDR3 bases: TGTGCCAGCAGTTACTCGTCCGACCCCCTCAAGTTCGGCTCTGGAAACACCATATATTTT.

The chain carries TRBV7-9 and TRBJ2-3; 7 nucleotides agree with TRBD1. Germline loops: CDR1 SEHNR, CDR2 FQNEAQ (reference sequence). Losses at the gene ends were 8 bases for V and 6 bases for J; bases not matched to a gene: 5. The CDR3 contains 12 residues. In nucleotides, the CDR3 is TGTGCCAGCGATAAACAGGGGGATACGCAGTATTTT. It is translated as CASDKQGDTQYF.

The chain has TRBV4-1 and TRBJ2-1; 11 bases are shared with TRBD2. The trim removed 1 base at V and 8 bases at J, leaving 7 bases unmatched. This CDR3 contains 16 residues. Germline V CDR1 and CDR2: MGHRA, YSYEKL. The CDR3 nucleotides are TGCGCCAGCAGCCAAGTTGGGACTAGCGGTTCCTATGAGCAGTTCTTC. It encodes CASSQVGTSGSYEQFF.

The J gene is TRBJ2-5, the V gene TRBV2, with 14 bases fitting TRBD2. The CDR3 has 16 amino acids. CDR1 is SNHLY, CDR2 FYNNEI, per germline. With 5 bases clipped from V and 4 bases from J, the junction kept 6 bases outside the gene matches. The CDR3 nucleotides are TGTGCCAGCAGTTCCGGGACTAGCGGGAGAGGAGAGACCCAGTACTTC. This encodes CASSSGTSGRGETQYF.

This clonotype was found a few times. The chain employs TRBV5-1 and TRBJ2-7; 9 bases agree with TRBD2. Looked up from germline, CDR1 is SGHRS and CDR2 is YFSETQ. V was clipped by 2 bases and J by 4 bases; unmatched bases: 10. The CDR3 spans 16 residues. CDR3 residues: CASSLLSSGNGYEQYF. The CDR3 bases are TGCGCCAGCAGCTTATTATCTAGCGGGAATGGGTACGAGCAGTACTTC.

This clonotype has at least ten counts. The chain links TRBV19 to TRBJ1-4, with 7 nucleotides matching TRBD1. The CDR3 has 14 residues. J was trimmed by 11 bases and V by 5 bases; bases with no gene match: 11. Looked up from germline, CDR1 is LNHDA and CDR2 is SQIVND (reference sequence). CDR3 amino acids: CASSVPPGTAKLFF. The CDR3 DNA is TGTGCCAGTAGTGTCCCCCCGGGGACAGCTAAACTGTTTTTT.

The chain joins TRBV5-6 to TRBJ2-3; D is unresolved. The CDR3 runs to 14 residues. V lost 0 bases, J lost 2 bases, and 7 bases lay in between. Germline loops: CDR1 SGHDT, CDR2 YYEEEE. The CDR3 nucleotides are TGTGCCAGCAGCTTGGTTCTAAACACAGATACGCAGTATTTT. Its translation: CASSLVLNTDTQYF.

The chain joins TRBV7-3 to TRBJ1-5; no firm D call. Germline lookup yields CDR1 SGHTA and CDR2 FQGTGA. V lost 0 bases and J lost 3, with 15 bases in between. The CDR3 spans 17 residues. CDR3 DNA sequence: TGTGCCAGCAGCTTAACGAGGGAGACGGCGGTCAATCAGCCCCAGCATTTT. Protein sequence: CASSLTRETAVNQPQHF. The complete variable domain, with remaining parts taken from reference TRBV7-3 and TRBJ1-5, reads GAGVSQTPSNKVTEKGKYVELRCDPISGHTALYWYRQSLGQGPEFLIYFQGTGAADDSGLPNDRFFAVRPEGSVSTLKIQRTERGDSAVYLCASSLTRETAVNQPQHFGDGTRLSIL.

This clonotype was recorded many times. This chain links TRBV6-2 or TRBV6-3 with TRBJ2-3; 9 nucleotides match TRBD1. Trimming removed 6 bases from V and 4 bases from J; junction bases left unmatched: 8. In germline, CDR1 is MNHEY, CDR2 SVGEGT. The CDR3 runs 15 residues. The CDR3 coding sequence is TGTGCCAGCAGCCCCGGGACAGGGAGTGCAGATACGCAGTATTTT. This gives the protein CASSPGTGSADTQYF.

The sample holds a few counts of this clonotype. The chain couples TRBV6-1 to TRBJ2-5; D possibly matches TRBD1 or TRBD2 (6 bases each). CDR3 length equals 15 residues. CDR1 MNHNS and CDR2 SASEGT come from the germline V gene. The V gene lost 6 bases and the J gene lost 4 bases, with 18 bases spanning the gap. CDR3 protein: CASSLQPGAGETQYF. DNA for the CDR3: TGTGCCAGCAGCCTCCAGCCGGGGGCTGGAGAGACCCAGTACTTC.

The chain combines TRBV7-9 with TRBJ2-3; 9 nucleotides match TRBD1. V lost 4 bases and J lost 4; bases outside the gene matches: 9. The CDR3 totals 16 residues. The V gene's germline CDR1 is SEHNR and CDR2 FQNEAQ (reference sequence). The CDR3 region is CASSSTTGQGADTQYF. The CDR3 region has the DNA TGTGCCAGCAGCTCAACAACGGGACAGGGAGCAGATACGCAGTATTTT.

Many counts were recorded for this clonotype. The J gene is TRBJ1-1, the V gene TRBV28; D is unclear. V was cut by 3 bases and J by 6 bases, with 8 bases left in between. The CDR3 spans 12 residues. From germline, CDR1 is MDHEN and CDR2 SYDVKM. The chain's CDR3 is CASSFEPSEAFF. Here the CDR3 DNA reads TGTGCCAGCAGTTTTGAGCCCTCTGAAGCTTTCTTT. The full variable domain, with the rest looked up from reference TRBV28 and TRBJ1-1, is DVKVTQSSRYLVKRTGEKVFLECVQDMDHENMFWYRQDPGLGLRLIYFSYDVKMKEKGDIPEGYSVSREKKERFSLILESASTNQTSMYLCASSFEPSEAFFGQGTRLTVV.

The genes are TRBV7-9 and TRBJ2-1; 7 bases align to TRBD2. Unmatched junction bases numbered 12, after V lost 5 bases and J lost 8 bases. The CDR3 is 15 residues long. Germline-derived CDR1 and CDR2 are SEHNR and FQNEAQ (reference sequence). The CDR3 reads CASSPGGEGRDEQFF. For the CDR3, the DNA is TGTGCCAGCAGCCCGGGCGGGGAAGGGAGGGATGAGCAGTTCTTC.

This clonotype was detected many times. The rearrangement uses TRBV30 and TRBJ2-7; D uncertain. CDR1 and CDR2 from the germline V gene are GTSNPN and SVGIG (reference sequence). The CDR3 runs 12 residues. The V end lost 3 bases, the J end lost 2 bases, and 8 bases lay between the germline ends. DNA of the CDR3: TGTGCCTGGAGGGAAATGCCCTACGAGCAGTACTTC. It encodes CAWREMPYEQYF. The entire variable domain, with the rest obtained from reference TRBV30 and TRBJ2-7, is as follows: SQTIHQWPATLVQPVGSPLSLECTVEGTSNPNLYWYRQAAGRGLQLLFYSVGIGQISSEVPQNLSASRPQDRQFILSSKKLLLSDSGFYLCAWREMPYEQYFGPGTRLTVT.

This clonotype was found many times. The CDR3 spells CASSAGGETQYF. CDR3 in DNA: TGTGCCAGCAGCGCAGGGGGGGAGACCCAGTACTTC. This rearrangement joins TRBV7-9 to TRBJ2-5; D might be TRBD1 (7 bases). V shed 5 bases and J shed 5 bases, with 9 bases lying between them. There are 12 residues in the CDR3. CDR1 is SEHNR and CDR2 is FQNEAQ in the germline V gene (reference sequence).

The CDR3 DNA sequence: TGTGCCACCAGTGATCCCCAGGGGAATCAGCCCCAGCATTTT. Its protein product is CATSDPQGNQPQHF. The chain employs TRBV24-1 and TRBJ1-5; maybe TRBD1 (6 bases). Per the germline V gene, CDR1 is KGHDR and CDR2 is SFDVKD. V was cut by 3 bases and J by 4 bases, with 9 bases left in between. The CDR3 loop spans 14 amino acids.

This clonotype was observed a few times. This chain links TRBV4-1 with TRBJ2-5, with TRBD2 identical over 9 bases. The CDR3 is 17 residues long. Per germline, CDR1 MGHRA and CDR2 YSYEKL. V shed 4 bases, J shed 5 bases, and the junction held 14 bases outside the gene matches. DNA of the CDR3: TGCGCCAGCAGCCCCGGAAGGGTAGCGGGAGATGGGGAGACCCAGTACTTC. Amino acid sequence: CASSPGRVAGDGETQYF.

The CDR3, as DNA: TGTGCCACCAGCAGAGATCTTGGACAGAGGGGCTACACCTTC. It yields the protein CATSRDLGQRGYTF. The J gene is TRBJ1-2, the V gene TRBV15; a weak D match, TRBD1 (6 bases). CDR1 LNHNV and CDR2 YYDKDF come from the germline V gene (reference sequence). The CDR3 is 14 amino acids. V was clipped by 0 bases and J by 8 bases, with 13 bases between them.

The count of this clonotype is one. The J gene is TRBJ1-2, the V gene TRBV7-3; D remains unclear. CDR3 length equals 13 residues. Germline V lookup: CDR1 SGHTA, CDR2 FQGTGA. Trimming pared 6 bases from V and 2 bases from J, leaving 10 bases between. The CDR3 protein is CASRVGSNYGYTF. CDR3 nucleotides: TGTGCCAGCAGAGTAGGCAGCAACTATGGCTACACCTTC.

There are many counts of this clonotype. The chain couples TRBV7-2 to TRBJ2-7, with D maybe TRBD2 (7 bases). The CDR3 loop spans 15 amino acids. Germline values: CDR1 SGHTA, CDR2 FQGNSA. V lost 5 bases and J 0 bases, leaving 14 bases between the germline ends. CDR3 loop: CASSRGRGNSYEQYF. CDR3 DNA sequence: TGTGCCAGCAGCCGAGGGAGGGGGAACTCCTACGAGCAGTACTTC.

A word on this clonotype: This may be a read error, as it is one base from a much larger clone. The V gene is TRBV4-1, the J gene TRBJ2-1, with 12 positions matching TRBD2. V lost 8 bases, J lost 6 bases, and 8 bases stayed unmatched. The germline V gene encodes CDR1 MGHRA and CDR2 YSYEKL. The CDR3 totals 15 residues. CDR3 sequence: CASCTGTSGSNEQFF. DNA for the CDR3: TGCGCCAGCTGTACAGGGACTAGCGGGTCCAATGAGCAGTTCTTC.

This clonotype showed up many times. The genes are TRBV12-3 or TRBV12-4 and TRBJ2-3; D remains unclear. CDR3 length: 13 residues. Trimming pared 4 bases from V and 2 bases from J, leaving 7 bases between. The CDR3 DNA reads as TGTGCCAGCAGTTCCCACGACACAGATACGCAGTATTTT. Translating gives CASSSHDTDTQYF.

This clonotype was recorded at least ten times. CDR3 in DNA: TGTGCCAGCAGTTACTCGAGGCGCAGGGTCCTGGATACGCAGTATTTT. It codes for CASSYSRRRVLDTQYF. This chain links TRBV6-6 with TRBJ2-3; tentative D call: TRBD1 (5 bases). V lost 0 bases and J lost 6, with 16 bases in between. CDR1 is MNHNY and CDR2 is SVGAGI in the germline V gene (reference sequence). This CDR3 has 16 amino acids.

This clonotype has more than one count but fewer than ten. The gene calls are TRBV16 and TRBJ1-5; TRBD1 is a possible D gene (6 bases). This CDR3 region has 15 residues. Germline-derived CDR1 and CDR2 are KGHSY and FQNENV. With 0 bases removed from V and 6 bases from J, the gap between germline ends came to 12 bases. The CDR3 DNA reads TGTGCCAGCAGCCAATCGTGGCCAGGGGTTCAGCCCCAGCATTTT. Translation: CASSQSWPGVQPQHF.

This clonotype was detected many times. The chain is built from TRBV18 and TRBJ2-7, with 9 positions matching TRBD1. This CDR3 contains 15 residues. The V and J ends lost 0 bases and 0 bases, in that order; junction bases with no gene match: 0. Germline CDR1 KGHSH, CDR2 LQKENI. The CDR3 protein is CASSPPGQGSYEQYF. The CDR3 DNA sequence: TGTGCCAGCTCACCACCGGGACAGGGCTCCTACGAGCAGTACTTC.

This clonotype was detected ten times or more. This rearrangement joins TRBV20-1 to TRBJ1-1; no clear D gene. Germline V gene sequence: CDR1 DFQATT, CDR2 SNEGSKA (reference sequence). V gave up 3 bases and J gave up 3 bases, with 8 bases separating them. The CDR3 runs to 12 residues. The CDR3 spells CSASRSDTEAFF. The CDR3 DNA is TGCAGTGCTAGTAGGTCAGACACTGAAGCTTTCTTT.

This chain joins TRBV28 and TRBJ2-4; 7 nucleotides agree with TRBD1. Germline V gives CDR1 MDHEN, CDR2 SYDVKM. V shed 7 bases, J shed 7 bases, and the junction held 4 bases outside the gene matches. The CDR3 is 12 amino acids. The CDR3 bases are TGTGCCAGCAACCCCAGGGGGAACATTCAGTACTTC. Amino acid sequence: CASNPRGNIQYF.

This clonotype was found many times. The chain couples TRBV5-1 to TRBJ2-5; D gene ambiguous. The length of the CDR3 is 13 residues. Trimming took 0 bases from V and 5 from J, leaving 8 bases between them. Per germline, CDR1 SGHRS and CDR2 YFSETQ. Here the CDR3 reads CASSLDFDETQYF. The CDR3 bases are TGCGCCAGCAGCTTGGACTTCGATGAGACCCAGTACTTC.